The rows below give T cell receptor beta chains drawn from one sample of a study of early stage breast cancer tumors. The repertoire was sequenced with immunoSEQ multiplex PCR; TCRdb's copy has only in-frame clones and lacks some. This sample has about 28,000 clones; roughly 55% occur once, and the top ten carry 7% to 9%. The sequenced sample consisted of breast tumor tissue. The receptors here all came from a person aged 45 to 59 with breast cancer. The CDR3 runs from the conserved cysteine through the conserved F or W.

V gene,CDR3 protein
TRBV7-2,CASSTTGTYINTEAFF
TRBV19,CASGSGGQGVSAQYF
TRBV6-1,CASSERITSPGATDTQYF
TRBV6-6,CASSSRGSDNEQFF
TRBV5-4,CASSLGGGPPTNEKLFF
TRBV11-3,CASSLISGANTGELFF
TRBV10-3,CAISESLGSYEQYF
TRBV7-2,CASSWRASGLSYEQYF
TRBV5-6,CASSLDFSSSYEQYF
TRBV18,CASSPRDRGSNTEAFF
TRBV6-6,CASSSLMADPEAFF
TRBV6-5,CASRVPGGGGTEAFF
TRBV9,CASSVEGGLWNEQFF
TRBV29-1,CSVAGGENIQYF
TRBV2,CASSETIGSYEQYF
TRBV7-9,CASSFGVGQSSNTGELFF
TRBV7-3,CASSFSGRGTGELFF
TRBV11-3,CASSLGAGDSYEQYF
TRBV21-1,CASTEAGGKKGDQPQHF
TRBV7-6,CASSLASLRTDTQYF
TRBV7-8,CASSPRTVTGELFF
TRBV28,CASSLSWGNEQFF
TRBV5-1,CASSLVGGSNNEQFF
TRBV7-3,CASSSQPVGGQYF
TRBV5-1,CASSLSRGLAGKGHNEQFF
TRBV7-6,CASSSGQGTYEQYF
TRBV9,CASSSSLGAGNTEAFF
TRBV18,CASSPPTGEAFF
TRBV6-1,CASSVTLLPQPQHF
TRBV29-1,CSVMAESNQPQHF
TRBV19,CASSINISGNTIYF
TRBV7-9,CASSLWSDRANEQFF
TRBV5-8,CASSSPSGRGETQYF
TRBV5-1,CASSSTGADTQYF
TRBV29-1,CSTGHNTEAFF
TRBV7-2,CASSSDLNQPQHF
TRBV11-2,CASSWGRGATNEKLFF
TRBV6-1,CASSEVWGAHTEAFF
TRBV10-3,CAISAPGGGAFF
TRBV30,CAWSRGNYGYTF
TRBV7-3,CASSLLSTSGSTDTQYF
TRBV5-4,CASSFLGRYNEQFF
TRBV2,CASSEREGTGNTIYF
TRBV15,CATSRDTNVNTGELFF
TRBV5-6,CASSYTPGTDTQYF
TRBV28,CASNPIRDRRSNQPQHF
TRBV27,CASSSSGRSYEQYF
TRBV27,CASSSPSGSSYNEQFF
TRBV7-8,CASSLRFDGNTIYF
TRBV6-1,CASTEVAYEQYF
TRBV7-2,CASSLERNYEQYF
TRBV11-2,CASTYGTSGLNEQFF
TRBV19,CASSTPDRGNTQYF
TRBV11-3,CASSLDGRQGARTGELFF
TRBV7-3,CASSLQGSRVEQFF